This T cell receptor (beta chain) was observed in a study of blood T cell repertoires in COVID-19. Study in general: Spain, Italy and the United States supplied samples that represented acute and convalescent COVID-19. T cells, B-cell-depleted T cells, or PBMCs provided the cDNA or gDNA that served as material.

In this sample, this clone turned up once. CDR1 is SGDLS, CDR2 YYNGEE, per germline. The CDR3 totals 14 residues. V lost 4 bases, J lost 8 bases, and 6 bases stayed unmatched. Some clones are missing from TCRdb's copy, which holds only in-frame ones; the method was immunoSEQ multiplex PCR. The sample lists 320,000 or so clones; about nine tenths were seen once. Enrollees, 18 to 89 years old, lived in fewer than 25 US areas. The sequence derives from a man between 60 and 75 years old who had recovered from COVID-19. Sequenced: PBMCs or T cells enriched from blood (not recorded which). The chain joins TRBV9 to TRBJ2-1; 10 bases map to TRBD2. This CDR3 reads CASSRTSGLDEQFF. The CDR3 DNA sequence: TGTGCCAGCAGCCGGACTAGCGGCCTGGATGAGCAGTTCTTC.